This T cell receptor beta chain was observed in a study of control samples from healthy donors and cancer patients. J lost 5 bases, V lost 2 bases, and 0 bases had no gene match. This CDR3 comprises 13 residues. The V gene's germline CDR1 is MNHEY and CDR2 SVGAGI. Assay used: immunoSEQ multiplex PCR; TCRdb lists only in-frame clones, some missing. The sample lists around 140,000 clones; about nine tenths were seen once. The sequencing sample was made of PBMCs. The J gene is TRBJ2-5, the V gene TRBV6-5, with 9 bases lining up with TRBD1. This TCR derives from a man aged 45-60 years with head and neck cancer. The CDR3: CASSYGTGETQYF. In DNA form, the CDR3 reads TGTGCCAGCAGTTACGGGACAGGGGAGACCCAGTACTTC.